This is a list of T cell receptor beta chains from one sample in a study of blood T cell repertoires in COVID-19. Sequencing used immunoSEQ multiplex PCR; TCRdb keeps in-frame clones, though not all of them. The table lists over 350,000 clones, 86% of them singletons, with about 1.5% in the top ten. Sequencing input: peripheral blood. These receptor sequences come from a woman aged 25-40 years with active or convalescent COVID-19. Each CDR3 is given with its conserved first and last residue. D genes are given only for firm matches. Rows may omit the clone size; those that give it use once, few, many or a size class.

V: TRBV7-9; J: TRBJ2-7; size: NA; D: NA; DNA: TGTGCCAGCAGCTTTATCAGGGATAAGCAGTACTTC; CDR3: CASSFIRDKQYF
V: TRBV19; J: TRBJ2-2; size: NA; D: NA; DNA: TGTGCCAGTATTCAGAGGGCAGGGGTATCCGGGGAGCTGTTTTTT; CDR3: CASIQRAGVSGELFF
V: TRBV5-1; J: TRBJ2-7; size: once; D: TRBD1; DNA: TGCGCCAGCAGCTTGGGGACAGGGGCAGCTTTCTACGAGCAGTACTTC; CDR3: CASSLGTGAAFYEQYF
V: TRBV6-5; J: TRBJ2-1; size: once; D: TRBD2; DNA: TGTGCCAGCAGCGGGACTATTTACAATGAGCAGTTCTTC; CDR3: CASSGTIYNEQFF
V: TRBV29-1; J: TRBJ2-7; size: NA; D: NA; DNA: TGCAGCGTGGGCTCAGAAACAGAGCTCTACGAGCAGTACTTC; CDR3: CSVGSETELYEQYF
V: TRBV21-1; J: TRBJ2-2; size: NA; D: NA; DNA: TGTGCCAGCAGCAAAGCGTCTAAGGGGGACACCGGGGAGCTGTTTTTT; CDR3: CASSKASKGDTGELFF
V: TRBV6-6; J: TRBJ2-7; size: once; D: TRBD1; DNA: TGTGCCAGCAGTTATACAGGGGAAGGGAGTGAGCAGTACTTC; CDR3: CASSYTGEGSEQYF
V: TRBV2; J: TRBJ1-4; size: NA; D: NA; DNA: TGTGCCAACCTGGGGGGGATTAATGAAAAACTGTTTTTT; CDR3: CANLGGINEKLFF
V: TRBV5-6; J: TRBJ1-2; size: NA; D: TRBD1; DNA: TGTGCCAGCAGCTGGGGACAGGCCGCTCCCTATGGCTACACCTTC; CDR3: CASSWGQAAPYGYTF
V: TRBV3-1/TRBV3-2; J: TRBJ1-1; size: NA; D: NA; DNA: TGTGCCAGCACCCAAAAAACGGGTTTCTCTGAAGCTTTCTTT; CDR3: CASTQKTGFSEAFF
V: TRBV5-4; J: TRBJ2-1; size: once; D: NA; DNA: TGTGCCAGCAGCTTGGCGGGCAATGAGCAGTTCTTC; CDR3: CASSLAGNEQFF
V: TRBV5-4; J: TRBJ2-3; size: NA; D: TRBD2; DNA: TGTGCCAGCAGCTTGGATCGCGGGGGGTCAAATACGCAGTATTTT; CDR3: CASSLDRGGSNTQYF
V: TRBV5-1; J: TRBJ2-1; size: NA; D: TRBD1; DNA: TGCGCCAGCAGCTTGGAGGGGGCTCGGTATAATGAGCAGTTCTTC; CDR3: CASSLEGARYNEQFF
V: TRBV28; J: TRBJ2-1; size: NA; D: NA; DNA: TGTGCCAGCAGTTCCTCCCTTAGCCTTGAGCAGTTCTTC; CDR3: CASSSSLSLEQFF
V: TRBV4-1; J: TRBJ1-2; size: NA; D: TRBD1; DNA: TGCGCCAGCAGCCAAGGAGGATTGAGGGGGCGAAGTGGCTACACCTTC; CDR3: CASSQGGLRGRSGYTF
V: TRBV6-5; J: TRBJ1-6; size: NA; D: NA; DNA: TGTGCCAGCGGAGAGAGCTCCTATAATTCACCCCTCCACTTT; CDR3: CASGESSYNSPLHF
V: TRBV19; J: TRBJ2-5; size: NA; D: TRBD1; DNA: TGTGCCAGTAGTATAGGCACAGGGGTAGGGGAGACCCAGTACTTC; CDR3: CASSIGTGVGETQYF
V: TRBV13; J: TRBJ2-1; size: once; D: TRBD1; DNA: TGTGCCAGCAGCTCCGACAGGGGCCTCCTTAACAATGAGCAGTTCTTC; CDR3: CASSSDRGLLNNEQFF
V: TRBV15; J: TRBJ1-3; size: few; D: NA; DNA: TGTGCCACCAGCAGTTCAGGGTTGTTATCTGGAAACACCATATATTTT; CDR3: CATSSSGLLSGNTIYF
V: TRBV29-1; J: TRBJ2-7; size: NA; D: TRBD2; DNA: TGCAGCGTTGACGGGGGGGCGTCCTACGAGCAGTACTTC; CDR3: CSVDGGASYEQYF
V: TRBV5-4; J: TRBJ2-7; size: NA; D: TRBD1; DNA: TGTGCCAGCAGCGGGACAGGGGGCTACGAGCAGTACTTC; CDR3: CASSGTGGYEQYF
V: TRBV3-1/TRBV3-2; J: TRBJ2-3; size: NA; D: TRBD2; DNA: TGTGCCAGCAGCCATGAGGGACTAGCGGTTCAGGGTACGCAGTATTTT; CDR3: CASSHEGLAVQGTQYF
V: TRBV4-1; J: TRBJ2-2; size: few; D: TRBD2; DNA: TGCGCCAGCAGCGCCGGACCGACTAGCGGGAGGGCCACCGGGGAGCTGTTTTTT; CDR3: CASSAGPTSGRATGELFF
V: TRBV7-8; J: TRBJ2-7; size: NA; D: NA; DNA: TGTGCCAGCAGCTTAGGTGTCTTATACTACGAGCAGTACTTC; CDR3: CASSLGVLYYEQYF
V: TRBV11-2; J: TRBJ1-2; size: NA; D: NA; DNA: TGTGCCAGCAGCTTAGTCCCGGCGGAAGGCTACACCTTC; CDR3: CASSLVPAEGYTF
V: TRBV5-1; J: TRBJ1-1; size: few; D: TRBD1; DNA: TGCGCCAGCAGCATCGGACAGGGGGCGCCCACTGAAGCTTTCTTT; CDR3: CASSIGQGAPTEAFF
V: TRBV21-1; J: TRBJ2-2; size: NA; D: NA; DNA: TGTGCCAGCAGCAAAGCGAGGGACAGCACGAACACCGGGGAGCTGTTTTTT; CDR3: CASSKARDSTNTGELFF
V: TRBV11-2; J: TRBJ2-1; size: NA; D: TRBD1; DNA: TGTGCCAGCAGCTTAGGGACAGGAGACTACAATGAGCAGTTCTTC; CDR3: CASSLGTGDYNEQFF
V: TRBV7-9; J: TRBJ1-1; size: once; D: NA; DNA: TGTGCCAGCAGCTTATTGCAGGGTGGAACAAACACTGAAGCTTTCTTT; CDR3: CASSLLQGGTNTEAFF
V: TRBV6-1; J: TRBJ2-7; size: NA; D: TRBD1; DNA: TGTGCCAGCAGTGAATTTGGGACAGGGGGACGGGACGAGCAGTACTTC; CDR3: CASSEFGTGGRDEQYF
V: TRBV3-1/TRBV3-2; J: TRBJ2-2; size: NA; D: TRBD2; DNA: TGTGCCAGCAGCCGAAAAGGCCCGTCTAGCGGGGGGTCGGGGGAGCTGTTTTTT; CDR3: CASSRKGPSSGGSGELFF
V: TRBV7-9; J: TRBJ1-2; size: NA; D: TRBD1; DNA: TGTGCCAGCAGCCCCGGGGGACAGGGGGTTAGTGGTGGCTACACCTTC; CDR3: CASSPGGQGVSGGYTF
V: TRBV19; J: TRBJ1-3; size: NA; D: NA; DNA: TGTGCCAGTAGACATCACTCTGGAAACACCATATATTTT; CDR3: CASRHHSGNTIYF
V: TRBV27; J: TRBJ1-2; size: NA; D: NA; DNA: TGTGCCAGCAGTTTAGCGGCCAATGGGAGGTATGGCTACACCTTC; CDR3: CASSLAANGRYGYTF
V: TRBV5-4; J: TRBJ2-1; size: once; D: NA; DNA: TGTGCCAGCAGCGAGGACTACAAAAGCTCCTACAATGAGCAGTTCTTC; CDR3: CASSEDYKSSYNEQFF
V: TRBV4-1; J: TRBJ2-7; size: NA; D: TRBD2; DNA: TGCGCCAGCAGCCACGGACTAGCCTACGAGCAGTACTTC; CDR3: CASSHGLAYEQYF
V: TRBV5-4; J: TRBJ2-3; size: NA; D: TRBD2; DNA: TGTGCCAGCAGTCGGGGGGGTAGCACAGATACGCAGTATTTT; CDR3: CASSRGGSTDTQYF
V: TRBV10-3; J: TRBJ1-6; size: once; D: TRBD1; DNA: TGTGCCATCGGACAGGAGCCATCACCCCTCCACTTT; CDR3: CAIGQEPSPLHF
V: TRBV5-4; J: TRBJ1-1; size: NA; D: NA; DNA: TGTGCCAGCAGCTTGGCTCGGGGGTTGAACACTGAAGCTTTCTTT; CDR3: CASSLARGLNTEAFF
V: TRBV6-5; J: TRBJ1-2; size: NA; D: NA; DNA: TGTGCCAGCAGTTCTGGACAGAGCGATGGCTACACCTTC; CDR3: CASSSGQSDGYTF
V: TRBV5-4; J: TRBJ2-5; size: NA; D: TRBD1; DNA: TGTGCCAGCAGCGTGCAGGGGGCAGGGGGGGAGACCCAGTACTTC; CDR3: CASSVQGAGGETQYF
V: TRBV3-1/TRBV3-2; J: TRBJ2-7; size: NA; D: TRBD2; DNA: TGTGCCAGCAGCGAGACTAGCGGGAGCCATAATGGTATCTACGAGCAGTACTTC; CDR3: CASSETSGSHNGIYEQYF
V: TRBV3-1/TRBV3-2; J: TRBJ1-5; size: few; D: NA; DNA: TGTGCCAGCAGCCAAGGAGGAATTCAGCCCCAGCATTTT; CDR3: CASSQGGIQPQHF
V: TRBV7-9; J: TRBJ1-6; size: NA; D: NA; DNA: TGTGCCAGCAGCTTGACAGAGAGCCTTAATAATTCACCCCTCCACTTT; CDR3: CASSLTESLNNSPLHF
V: TRBV30; J: TRBJ2-7; size: NA; D: NA; DNA: TGTGCCTGGGCATACGAGGGGGGGTACGAGCAGTACTTC; CDR3: CAWAYEGGYEQYF